This T cell receptor beta chain was recorded in a study of blood T cell repertoires in COVID-19. Study background: COVID-19 samples, acute and convalescent, were from the United States, Italy and Spain. PBMCs, B-cell-depleted T cells, or T cells were the source of the cDNA or gDNA that made up the material.

The CDR3 loop spans 14 amino acids. Trimming pared 0 bases from V and 2 bases from J, leaving 8 bases between. Per the germline V gene, CDR1 is MNHEY and CDR2 is SMNVEV (reference sequence). In Seattle, patients joined the study during active infection and were tracked longitudinally. In the original processing: Quantification of nucleated cells was approximated via reference gene primer amplification. Sequencing was performed with immunoSEQ multiplex PCR; in TCRdb, only in-frame clones are kept and a portion is missing. That table supplies the V and J calls and clone size; D and trimming were determined from the DNA. This table holds about half a million clones, roughly nine tenths found once.

The J gene is TRBJ2-7, the V gene TRBV27, with D hard to call. The sequencing input was peripheral blood. This sequence originates from a man aged 18 to 30 with COVID-19, enrolled during active disease. This CDR3 reads CASSLSLVTYEQYF. The CDR3 region has the DNA TGTGCCAGCAGTTTATCCCTAGTTACCTACGAGCAGTACTTC.